This TCR beta chain stems from a study of response to subunit inactivated influenza vaccine. TCRdb used MiXCR to reprocess the RT-PCR reads, holding one entry per CDR3 protein. The sample comprises fewer than 750,000 distinct CDR3 sequences, 14% of which are singletons, and 8.5% to 14% rests with the top ten. This TCR derives from a middle-aged man who received an inactivated influenza vaccine. The sequencing here drew on PBMCs from blood, taken about 13 days after vaccination.

Written as DNA, the CDR3 is TGTGCCAGCAGCGTCCTCCCCGGGACAGGGGTCTACGAGCAGTACTTC. The encoded protein is CASSVLPGTGVYEQYF. The chain uses TRBV7-9 and TRBJ2-7; TRBD1 agrees at 10 bases. There are 16 residues in the CDR3. V was pared by 5 bases and J by 3 bases, with 10 bases of the junction left unmatched. Germline values: CDR1 SEHNR, CDR2 FQNEAQ (reference sequence).